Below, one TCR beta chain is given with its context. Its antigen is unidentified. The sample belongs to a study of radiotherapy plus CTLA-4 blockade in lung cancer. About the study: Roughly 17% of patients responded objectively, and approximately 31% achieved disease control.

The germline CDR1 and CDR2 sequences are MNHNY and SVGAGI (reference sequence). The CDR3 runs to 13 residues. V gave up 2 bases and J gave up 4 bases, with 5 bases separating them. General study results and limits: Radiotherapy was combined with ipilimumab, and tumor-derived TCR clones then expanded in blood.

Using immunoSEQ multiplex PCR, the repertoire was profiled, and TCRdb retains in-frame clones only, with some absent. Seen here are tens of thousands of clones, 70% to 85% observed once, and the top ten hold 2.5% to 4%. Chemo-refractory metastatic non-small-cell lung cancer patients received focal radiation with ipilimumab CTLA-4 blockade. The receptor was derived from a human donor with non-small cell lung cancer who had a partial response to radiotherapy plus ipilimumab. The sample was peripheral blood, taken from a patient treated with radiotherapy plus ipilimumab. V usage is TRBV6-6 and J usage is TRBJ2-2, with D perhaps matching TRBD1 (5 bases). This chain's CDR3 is CASSYGATGELFF. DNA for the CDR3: TGTGCCAGCAGTTACGGGGCCACCGGGGAGCTGTTTTTT.